What follows are 26 T cell receptor beta chains derived from one specimen sequenced in a study of cytomegalovirus exposure and HLA in healthy donors. With 60 Vbeta and 13 Jbeta primers, the PCR was carried out. Generated by immunoSEQ multiplex PCR, the TCRdb table keeps only in-frame clones and is missing some. The data hold around 150,000 clones, with roughly 84% observed a single time. What was sequenced was PBMCs. These receptors were collected from a man aged 18 to 29 in good health and CMV-seronegative.

The chain recombines TRBV5-4 with TRBJ2-3; 9 bases line up with TRBD1. This CDR3 region has 15 residues. V shed 4 bases, J shed 1 base, and the junction held 4 bases outside the gene matches. Germline values: CDR1 SGHNT, CDR2 YYREEE (reference sequence). The CDR3 is CASSPGQGGTDTQYF. The CDR3 nucleotides read TGTGCCAGCAGCCCGGGACAGGGCGGCACAGATACGCAGTATTTT.

The chain carries TRBV28 and TRBJ2-7; D is unclear. V shed 5 bases and J shed 5 bases, with 13 bases lying between them. The CDR3 loop spans 13 amino acids. Germline V gene lookup returns CDR1 MDHEN and CDR2 SYDVKM. The CDR3 nucleotides read TGTGCCAGCAGTCTTCCCCCCACGGACGAGCAGTACTTC. Residues: CASSLPPTDEQYF.

CDR3 amino acids: CASSSGLGDYEQYF. The DNA of the CDR3 is TGTGCCAGCAGCTCTGGACTAGGGGACTACGAGCAGTACTTC. This chain joins TRBV5-5 and TRBJ2-7; 7 bases map to TRBD2. Trimming cost V 3 bases and J 3 bases; bases outside gene matches: 6. The length of the CDR3 is 14 residues. CDR1 SGHKS and CDR2 YYEKEE come from the germline V gene (reference sequence).

The genes are TRBV6-1 and TRBJ1-5, with a weak D call TRBD1 (6 bases). The CDR3 length is 14 residues. Germline-derived CDR1 and CDR2 are MNHNS and SASEGT. The germline V and J ends were trimmed by 2 bases and 4 bases, with 9 bases remaining between them. In nucleotides, the CDR3 is TGTGCCAGCAGTGAACGTAGGGGGAATCAGCCCCAGCATTTT. Protein product: CASSERRGNQPQHF.

The chain carries TRBV28 and TRBJ1-5; TRBD1 matches at 10 bases. In germline, CDR1 is MDHEN, CDR2 SYDVKM. CDR3 size: 15 residues. Trimming at V came to 4 bases and at J to 6 bases, leaving 6 bases not matched to a gene. This CDR3 is CASSSRQGAGQPQHF. The CDR3 bases are TGTGCCAGCAGTTCCAGACAGGGGGCGGGTCAGCCCCAGCATTTT.

The V call is TRBV29-1, the J call TRBJ2-7; maybe TRBD2 (6 bases). The CDR3 has 13 amino acids. V was pared by 7 bases and J by 4 bases, with 17 bases between. Looked up from germline, CDR1 is SQVTM and CDR2 is ANQGSEA. The DNA of the CDR3 is TGCAGCGCAGAAGGCCCTGCGGGGTACGAGCAGTACTTC. It specifies CSAEGPAGYEQYF.

CDR3 sequence (DNA): TGTGCCAGCAGCGTAGACCCTAAATTAGTTCAGCCCCAGCATTTT. Protein sequence: CASSVDPKLVQPQHF. The gene calls are TRBV9 and TRBJ1-5; no definite D call. V lost 0 bases and J 6 bases, leaving 13 bases between the germline ends. Germline CDR1 and CDR2: SGDLS and YYNGEE. CDR3 size: 15 residues.

The genes are TRBV4-3 and TRBJ2-7; 7 bases agree with TRBD2. V shed 0 bases and J 6 bases; nucleotides not matched to a gene: 8. The CDR3 is made up of 15 amino acids. CDR1 and CDR2 (germline): LGHNA, YSLEER. CDR3 loop: CASSQDLAGEREQYF. CDR3 DNA sequence: TGCGCCAGCAGCCAAGATCTTGCGGGAGAACGCGAGCAGTACTTC.

This clone has a single count. The same CDR3 can be traced to other DNA sequences in this sample. V and J are TRBV13 and TRBJ2-2, with 9 bases matching TRBD1. CDR1 and CDR2 from the germline V gene are PRHDT and FYEKMQ (reference sequence). The junction had 8 bases not matched to a gene; V was cut back by 8 bases and J by 1 base. The CDR3 consists of 16 residues. The CDR3 DNA sequence: TGTGCCAGCGGCACCGGGACAGGGCAGAACACCGGGGAGCTGTTTTTT. Protein sequence: CASGTGTGQNTGELFF. The complete variable domain, with remaining parts taken from reference TRBV13 and TRBJ2-2, reads AAGVIQSPRHLIKEKRETATLKCYPIPRHDTVYWYQQGPGQDPQFLISFYEKMQSDKGSIPDRFSAQQFSDYHSELNMSSLELGDSALYFCASGTGTGQNTGELFFGEGSRLTVL.

The CDR3 protein is CASSLRGESQGYTF. In DNA, the CDR3 is TGTGCCAGCAGCTTACGGGGGGAGTCCCAGGGCTACACCTTC. The genes are TRBV7-9 and TRBJ1-2; D possibly corresponds to TRBD1 (5 bases). Trimming took 2 bases from V and 8 from J, leaving 15 bases between them. This CDR3 has 14 amino acids. CDR1 and CDR2 (germline): SEHNR, FQNEAQ (reference sequence).

This chain uses TRBV28 with TRBJ1-2; D ambiguous. In germline, CDR1 is MDHEN, CDR2 SYDVKM. V lost 3 bases to trimming and J lost 4 bases, with 12 bases between them. The CDR3 consists of 14 residues. CDR3 sequence (DNA): TGTGCCAGCAGTTTGAGCGGGGATGGCTATGGCTACACCTTC. This codes for CASSLSGDGYGYTF.

V usage is TRBV5-8 and J usage is TRBJ1-1; maybe TRBD1 (6 bases). The V gene lost 4 bases and the J gene lost 0 bases, with 13 bases spanning the gap. This CDR3 comprises 15 residues. Germline CDR1 reads SGHTS; CDR2 reads YDEGEE. Here the CDR3 reads CASSPEGGLNTEAFF. The CDR3 DNA reads as TGTGCCAGCAGCCCGGAGGGGGGGTTGAACACTGAAGCTTTCTTT. Full variable domain (remainder filled in from reference TRBV5-8 and TRBJ1-1): EAGVTQSPTHLIKTRGQQATLRCSPISGHTSVYWYQQALGLGLQFLLWYDEGEERNRGNFPPRFSGRQFPNYSSELNVNALELEDSALYLCASSPEGGLNTEAFFGQGTRLTVV.

This chain uses TRBV5-1 with TRBJ1-5; D is perhaps TRBD1 (6 bases). Per germline, CDR1 SGHRS and CDR2 YFSETQ. The CDR3 has 15 residues. V lost 0 bases, J lost 0 bases, and 7 bases lay in between. The CDR3 nucleotides read TGCGCCAGCAGCTTGGGGACAGCTAGCAATCAGCCCCAGCATTTT. Encoded protein: CASSLGTASNQPQHF.

The chain couples TRBV27 to TRBJ2-7, with a weak D call TRBD1 (6 bases). CDR3 length: 21 residues. The V end lost 2 bases, the J end lost 1 base, and 30 bases lay between the germline ends. Germline CDR1 MNHEY, CDR2 SMNVEV (reference sequence). CDR3 bases: TGTGCCAGCAGTTTAAGAGCGCGGGTCAGGGGCCTACTCCACAGTTCCTACGAGCAGTACTTC. This sequence encodes CASSLRARVRGLLHSSYEQYF.

The chain carries TRBV7-9 and TRBJ2-1; TRBD2 agrees at 9 bases. With V trimmed by 2 bases and J by 9 bases, 8 bases remained unmatched. The V gene's germline CDR1 is SEHNR and CDR2 FQNEAQ (reference sequence). The CDR3 is 15 residues long. Here the CDR3 reads CASSLPAGGEGEQFF. The CDR3 nucleotides read TGTGCCAGCAGCTTACCAGCGGGAGGAGAGGGTGAGCAGTTCTTC.

V usage is TRBV28 and J usage is TRBJ1-5; TRBD1 might be the D (5 bases). The CDR3 covers 12 residues. The V end was cut by 5 bases, the J end by 10 bases, with 12 bases between. The germline gives CDR1 MDHEN, CDR2 SYDVKM. The CDR3 here is CASSLGGKPQHF. The CDR3 region has the DNA TGTGCCAGCAGTCTGGGGGGAAAACCCCAGCATTTT.

This clone was found once. This chain connects TRBV15 to TRBJ2-7, with a tentative D call TRBD1 (6 bases). Trimming took off 0 bases at V and 2 bases at J, with 11 bases between the two ends. The CDR3 has 15 amino acids. Germline CDR1 reads LNHNV; CDR2 reads YYDKDF (reference sequence). The DNA for the CDR3 is TGTGCCACCAGCAGAGATTGGACAGAGACCTACGAGCAGTACTTC. This encodes CATSRDWTETYEQYF.

The chain employs TRBV27 and TRBJ1-1; D remains unclear. Germline loops: CDR1 MNHEY, CDR2 SMNVEV (reference sequence). CDR3 size: 14 residues. Trimming removed 6 bases at V and 5 bases at J, with 16 bases between. CDR3 sequence (DNA): TGTGCCAGCAGCATTGGTGGGAGAGGTACTGAAGCTTTCTTT. Translating gives CASSIGGRGTEAFF.

This clone was counted a few times. The rearrangement joins TRBV15 to TRBJ2-7; D might be TRBD2 (7 bases). Trimming stripped 0 bases from V and 5 bases from J, with 14 bases between. Germline V gene lookup returns CDR1 LNHNV and CDR2 YYDKDF (reference sequence). The CDR3 contains 15 residues. CDR3 sequence reads: CATSRDRGAPNEQYF. For the CDR3, the DNA is TGTGCCACCAGCAGAGATCGGGGGGCGCCGAACGAGCAGTACTTC.

The CDR3 region has the DNA TGTGCCAGCAGGTCGGACAGGTCCTACGAGCAGTACTTC. Protein sequence: CASRSDRSYEQYF. The gene calls are TRBV25-1 and TRBJ2-7, with 7 positions matching TRBD1. After removal of 6 bases from V and 1 base from J, the junction contained 3 bases not matched to a gene. There are 13 residues in the CDR3. CDR1 is MGHDK, CDR2 SYGVNS, per germline.

V usage is TRBV28 and J usage is TRBJ2-7, with 9 nucleotides matching TRBD1. The CDR3 runs 16 residues. Losses at the gene ends were 1 base for V and 1 base for J; bases not matched to a gene: 5. CDR1 and CDR2 (germline): MDHEN, SYDVKM. CDR3 protein: CASSLSWTGVSYEQYF. CDR3 nucleotide sequence: TGTGCCAGCAGTTTATCCTGGACAGGGGTTTCCTACGAGCAGTACTTC. Filled out from reference TRBV28 and TRBJ2-7, the complete variable domain reads DVKVTQSSRYLVKRTGEKVFLECVQDMDHENMFWYRQDPGLGLRLIYFSYDVKMKEKGDIPEGYSVSREKKERFSLILESASTNQTSMYLCASSLSWTGVSYEQYFGPGTRLTVT.

This clone came up once. The chain links TRBV9 to TRBJ2-1; 14 bases map to TRBD2. The J segment lost 10 bases and the V segment lost 0 bases, leaving 12 bases of the junction unmatched. CDR3 length: 18 amino acids. Germline V gene lookup returns CDR1 SGDLS and CDR2 YYNGEE. This CDR3 reads CASSVDRWGGLAGDEQFF. Here the CDR3 DNA reads TGTGCCAGCAGCGTAGACCGGTGGGGGGGACTAGCGGGGGACGAGCAGTTCTTC.

The chain employs TRBV7-3 and TRBJ1-5; weak D call: TRBD1 (5 bases). Trimming removed 5 bases at V and 3 bases at J, with 11 bases between. Germline values: CDR1 SGHTA, CDR2 FQGTGA. The CDR3 covers 14 residues. The CDR3 coding sequence is TGTGCCAGCAGCCCCGTAGGGGTCAATCAGCCCCAGCATTTT. Translating it yields CASSPVGVNQPQHF.

V usage is TRBV7-8 and J usage is TRBJ2-2, with TRBD2 matching over 8 bases. The trim removed 5 bases at V and 1 base at J, leaving 9 bases unmatched. CDR1 is SGHVS, CDR2 FQNEAQ, per germline. The CDR3 runs 17 residues. This chain's CDR3 is CASSPWGSGRNTGELFF. The DNA of the CDR3 is TGTGCCAGCAGCCCCTGGGGAAGCGGGAGGAACACCGGGGAGCTGTTTTTT.

This clone has a handful of counts. The chain carries TRBV7-2 and TRBJ2-7; TRBD1 matches 9 bases. V was pared by 1 base and J by 6 bases, with 4 bases of the junction left unmatched. Germline lookup yields CDR1 SGHTA and CDR2 FQGNSA. The CDR3 extends over 14 amino acids. The CDR3 here is CASSLGGTGFEQYF. The CDR3 DNA is TGTGCCAGCAGCTTAGGAGGGACAGGGTTCGAGCAGTACTTC.

The chain carries TRBV7-3 and TRBJ2-3; 13 bases agree with TRBD2. J gave up 5 bases and V 4 bases, and 6 bases lay outside the gene matches. The CDR3 runs to 16 residues. Germline CDR1 and CDR2: SGHTA and FQGTGA. For the CDR3, the DNA is TGTGCCAGCAGCTCACAGACTAGCGGGGGGATAGATACGCAGTATTTT. Protein product: CASSSQTSGGIDTQYF.